This TCR beta chain was sequenced in a study of vaccination effects on CD4 cells after COVID-19. Across the study: Every well housed approximately 2.2 million PBMC, which grew in culture alongside roughly 10 IU/ml IL-2 and roughly 9.8 ug/ml peptides.

The J segment lost 2 bases and the V segment lost 4 bases, leaving 3 bases of the junction unmatched. Germline V gene data show CDR1 as MDHEN and CDR2 as SYDVKM. The CDR3 has 15 amino acids. Following 10 days of culture, CD4+ T cells were isolated. Two-dose vaccination with either BNT162b2 or mRNA-1273 was given to the participants. Sequencing used immunoSEQ multiplex PCR; TCRdb keeps in-frame clones, though not all of them. The sample consists of approximately 74,000 clones, 73% of them appearing once. About this clone itself: What it recognizes is unknown.

The V call is TRBV28, the J call TRBJ1-5, with 9 bases lining up with TRBD1. Source: CD4+ T cells from PBMCs cultured without peptide, taken after COVID-19 vaccination. The sequence came from a human donor who received a COVID-19 vaccine. The CDR3 DNA sequence: TGTGCCAGCAGTTCGAGGACAGGGGGCAATCAGCCCCAGCATTTT. It codes for CASSSRTGGNQPQHF.